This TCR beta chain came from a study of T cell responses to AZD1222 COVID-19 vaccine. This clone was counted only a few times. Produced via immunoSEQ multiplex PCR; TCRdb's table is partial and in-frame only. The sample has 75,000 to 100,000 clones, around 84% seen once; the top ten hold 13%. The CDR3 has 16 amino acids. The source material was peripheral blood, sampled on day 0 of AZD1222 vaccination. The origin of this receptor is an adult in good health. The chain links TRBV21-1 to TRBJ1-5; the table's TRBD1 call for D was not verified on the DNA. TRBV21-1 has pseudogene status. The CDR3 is CASSKVGTGVLQPQHF. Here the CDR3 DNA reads TGTGCCAGCAGCAAAGTGGGGACAGGGGTACTGCAGCCCCAGCATTTT.